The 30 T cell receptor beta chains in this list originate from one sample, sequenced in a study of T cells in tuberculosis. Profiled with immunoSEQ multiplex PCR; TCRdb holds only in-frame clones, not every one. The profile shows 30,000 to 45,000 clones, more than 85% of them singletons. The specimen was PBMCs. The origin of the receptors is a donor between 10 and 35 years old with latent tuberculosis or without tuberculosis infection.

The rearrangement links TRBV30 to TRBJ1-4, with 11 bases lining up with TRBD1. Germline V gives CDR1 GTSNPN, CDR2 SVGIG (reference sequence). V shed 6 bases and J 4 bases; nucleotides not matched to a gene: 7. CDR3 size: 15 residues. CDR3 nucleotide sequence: TGTGCCTGCCGGGACAGGGGGGAGTTTAATGAAAAACTGTTTTTT. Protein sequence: CACRDRGEFNEKLFF.

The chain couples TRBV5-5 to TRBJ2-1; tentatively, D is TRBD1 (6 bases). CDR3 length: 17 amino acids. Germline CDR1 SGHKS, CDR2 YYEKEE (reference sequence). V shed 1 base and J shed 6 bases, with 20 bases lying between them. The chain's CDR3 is CASSLRRGREFSNEQFF. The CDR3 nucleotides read TGTGCCAGCAGCTTGAGAAGGGGGAGAGAGTTCAGCAATGAGCAGTTCTTC.

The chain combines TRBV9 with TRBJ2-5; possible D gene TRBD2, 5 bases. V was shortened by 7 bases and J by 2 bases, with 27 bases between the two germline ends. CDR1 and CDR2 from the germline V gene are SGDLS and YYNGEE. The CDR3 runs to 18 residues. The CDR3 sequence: CASVTTEGAIVSQETQYF. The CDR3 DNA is TGTGCCAGCGTCACCACCGAGGGTGCGATCGTCAGTCAAGAGACCCAGTACTTC.

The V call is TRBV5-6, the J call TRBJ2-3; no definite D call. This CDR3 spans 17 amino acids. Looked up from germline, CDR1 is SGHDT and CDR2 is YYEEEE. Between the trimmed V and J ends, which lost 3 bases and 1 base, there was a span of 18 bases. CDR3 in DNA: TGTGCCAGCAGCTCTGAGGTTCGGTGGTCCGGCACAGATACGCAGTATTTT. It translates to CASSSEVRWSGTDTQYF.

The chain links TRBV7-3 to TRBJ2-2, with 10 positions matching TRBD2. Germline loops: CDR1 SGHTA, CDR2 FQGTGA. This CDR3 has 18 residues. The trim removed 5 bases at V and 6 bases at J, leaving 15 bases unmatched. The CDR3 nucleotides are TGTGCCAGCAGCCTAGCAACTAGCGGGGAGCCAGGGGCCGGGGAGCTGTTTTTT. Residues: CASSLATSGEPGAGELFF.

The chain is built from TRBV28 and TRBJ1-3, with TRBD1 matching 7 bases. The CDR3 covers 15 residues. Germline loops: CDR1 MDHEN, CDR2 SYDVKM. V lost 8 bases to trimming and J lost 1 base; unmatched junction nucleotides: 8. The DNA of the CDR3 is TGTGCCAGCCGAGAACAGGGGACTTCTGGAAACACCATATATTTT. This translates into CASREQGTSGNTIYF.

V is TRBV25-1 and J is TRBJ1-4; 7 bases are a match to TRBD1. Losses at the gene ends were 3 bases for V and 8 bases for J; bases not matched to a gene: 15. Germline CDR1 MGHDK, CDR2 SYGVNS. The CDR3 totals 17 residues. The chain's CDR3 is CASSDLSMTGLEEKLFF. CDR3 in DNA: TGTGCCAGCAGTGATCTTTCTATGACAGGGCTAGAGGAAAAACTGTTTTTT.

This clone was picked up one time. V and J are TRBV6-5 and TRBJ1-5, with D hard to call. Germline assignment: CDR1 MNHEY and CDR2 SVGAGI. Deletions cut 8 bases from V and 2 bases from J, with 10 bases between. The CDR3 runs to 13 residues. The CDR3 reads CASGLLGNQPQHF. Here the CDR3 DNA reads TGTGCCAGCGGGCTTTTGGGCAATCAGCCCCAGCATTTT.

DNA for the CDR3: TGTGCCAGCAGCCATAACTATGGCTACACCTTC. The encoded protein is CASSHNYGYTF. The V call is TRBV7-7, the J call TRBJ1-2; D gene ambiguous. From germline, CDR1 is SSHAT and CDR2 FNYEAQ (reference sequence). The CDR3 contains 11 residues. V lost 5 bases and J 1 base, leaving 2 bases between the germline ends.

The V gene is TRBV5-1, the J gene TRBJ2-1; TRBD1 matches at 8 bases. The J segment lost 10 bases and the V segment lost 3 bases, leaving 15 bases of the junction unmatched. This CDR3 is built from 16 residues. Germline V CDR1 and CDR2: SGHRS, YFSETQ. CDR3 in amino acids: CASSSPDRAAPPEQFF. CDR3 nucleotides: TGCGCCAGCAGCTCGCCGGACAGGGCGGCCCCGCCGGAGCAGTTCTTC.

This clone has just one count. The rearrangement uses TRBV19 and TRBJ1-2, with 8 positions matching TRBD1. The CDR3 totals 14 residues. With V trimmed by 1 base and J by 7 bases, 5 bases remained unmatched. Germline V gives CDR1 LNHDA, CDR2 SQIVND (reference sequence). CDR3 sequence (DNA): TGTGCCAGTAGTATAGGGACAGGGCCTTCTGGCTACACCTTC. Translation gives CASSIGTGPSGYTF.

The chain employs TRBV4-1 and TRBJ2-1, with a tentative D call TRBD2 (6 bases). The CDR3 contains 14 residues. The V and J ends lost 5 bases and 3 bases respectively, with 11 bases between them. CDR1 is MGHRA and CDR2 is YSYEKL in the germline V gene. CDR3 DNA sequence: TGCGCCAGCAGCGACTCGGGAGTCTACAATGAGCAGTTCTTC. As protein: CASSDSGVYNEQFF.

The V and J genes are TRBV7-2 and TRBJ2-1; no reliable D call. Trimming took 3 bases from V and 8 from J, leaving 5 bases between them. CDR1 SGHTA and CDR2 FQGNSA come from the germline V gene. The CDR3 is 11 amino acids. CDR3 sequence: CASSLADEQFF. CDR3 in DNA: TGTGCCAGCAGCTTGGCCGATGAGCAGTTCTTC. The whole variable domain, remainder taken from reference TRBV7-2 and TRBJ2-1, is GAGVSQSPSNKVTEKGKDVELRCDPISGHTALYWYRQSLGQGLEFLIYFQGNSAPDKSGLPSDRFSAERTGGSVSTLTIQRTQQEDSAVYLCASSLADEQFFGPGTRLTVL.

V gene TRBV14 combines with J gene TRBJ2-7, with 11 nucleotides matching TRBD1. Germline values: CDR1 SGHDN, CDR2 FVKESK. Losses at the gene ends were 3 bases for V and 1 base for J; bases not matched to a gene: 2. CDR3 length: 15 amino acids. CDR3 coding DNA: TGTGCCAGCAGCCAGGACAGGGGGCAATCCTACGAGCAGTACTTC. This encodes CASSQDRGQSYEQYF.

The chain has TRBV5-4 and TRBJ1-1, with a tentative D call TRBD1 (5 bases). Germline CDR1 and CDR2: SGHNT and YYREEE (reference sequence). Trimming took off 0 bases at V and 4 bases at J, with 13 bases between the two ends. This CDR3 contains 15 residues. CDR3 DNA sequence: TGTGCCAGCAGCTTGGCCGCTTTTGGGGCCACTGAAGCTTTCTTT. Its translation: CASSLAAFGATEAFF.

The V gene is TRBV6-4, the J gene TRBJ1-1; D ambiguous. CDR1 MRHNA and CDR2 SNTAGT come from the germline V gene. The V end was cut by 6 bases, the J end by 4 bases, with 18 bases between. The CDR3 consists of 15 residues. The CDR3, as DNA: TGTGCCAGCAGACTAGGGTCTAACATGGGCACTGAAGCTTTCTTT. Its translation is CASRLGSNMGTEAFF.

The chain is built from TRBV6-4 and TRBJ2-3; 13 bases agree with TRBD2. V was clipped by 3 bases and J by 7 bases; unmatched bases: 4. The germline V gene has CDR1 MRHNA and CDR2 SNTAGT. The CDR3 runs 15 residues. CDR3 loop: CASSELAGGLYTQYF. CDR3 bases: TGTGCCAGCAGTGAACTAGCGGGGGGGCTCTATACGCAGTATTTT.

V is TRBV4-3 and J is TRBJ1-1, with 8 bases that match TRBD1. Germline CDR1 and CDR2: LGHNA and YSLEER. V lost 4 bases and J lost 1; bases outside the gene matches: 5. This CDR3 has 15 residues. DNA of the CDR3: TGCGCCAGCAGCCTTGACAGGGGATGGAACACTGAAGCTTTCTTT. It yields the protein CASSLDRGWNTEAFF.

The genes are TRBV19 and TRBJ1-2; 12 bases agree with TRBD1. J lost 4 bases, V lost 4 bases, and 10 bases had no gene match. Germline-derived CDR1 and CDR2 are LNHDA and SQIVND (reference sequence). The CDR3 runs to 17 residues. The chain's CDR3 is CASSTGTGGDGIYGYTF. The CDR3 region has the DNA TGTGCCAGTAGTACTGGGACAGGGGGCGACGGTATCTATGGCTACACCTTC.

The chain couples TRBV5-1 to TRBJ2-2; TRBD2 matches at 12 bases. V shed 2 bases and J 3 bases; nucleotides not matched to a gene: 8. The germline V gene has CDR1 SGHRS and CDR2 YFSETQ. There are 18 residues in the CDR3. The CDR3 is CASSFTLAGGPDTGELFF. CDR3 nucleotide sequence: TGCGCCAGCAGCTTCACCCTAGCGGGGGGGCCAGACACCGGGGAGCTGTTTTTT. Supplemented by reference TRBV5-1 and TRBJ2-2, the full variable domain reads KAGVTQTPRYLIKTRGQQVTLSCSPISGHRSVSWYQQTPGQGLQFLFEYFSETQRNKGNFPGRFSGRQFSNSRSEMNVSTLELGDSALYLCASSFTLAGGPDTGELFFGEGSRLTVL.

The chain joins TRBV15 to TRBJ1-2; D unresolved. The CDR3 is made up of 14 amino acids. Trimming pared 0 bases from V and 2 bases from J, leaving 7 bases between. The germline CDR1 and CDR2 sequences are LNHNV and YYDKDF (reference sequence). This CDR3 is CATSRDPGNYGYTF. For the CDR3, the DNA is TGTGCCACCAGCAGAGACCCGGGGAACTATGGCTACACCTTC.

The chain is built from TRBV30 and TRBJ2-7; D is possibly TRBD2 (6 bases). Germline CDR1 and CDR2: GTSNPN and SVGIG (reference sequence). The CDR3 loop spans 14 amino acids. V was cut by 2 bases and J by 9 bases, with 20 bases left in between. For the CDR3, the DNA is TGTGCCTGGAGTCGTCGGGGACTCGCGGCGGGGCAGTACTTC. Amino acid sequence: CAWSRRGLAAGQYF.

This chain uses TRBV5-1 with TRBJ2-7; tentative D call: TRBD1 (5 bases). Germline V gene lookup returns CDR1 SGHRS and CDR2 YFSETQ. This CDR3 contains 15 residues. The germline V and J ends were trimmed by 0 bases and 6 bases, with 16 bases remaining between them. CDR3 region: CASSLEVAGSGEQYF. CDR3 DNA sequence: TGCGCCAGCAGCTTGGAAGTCGCAGGGTCAGGCGAGCAGTACTTC.

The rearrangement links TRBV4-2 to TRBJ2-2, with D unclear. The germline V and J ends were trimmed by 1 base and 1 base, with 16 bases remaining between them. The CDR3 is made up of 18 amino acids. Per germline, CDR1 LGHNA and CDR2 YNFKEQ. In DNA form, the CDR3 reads TGTGCCAGCAGCCAAGCATTGTGGGCTGTGAGGAACACCGGGGAGCTGTTTTTT. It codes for CASSQALWAVRNTGELFF.

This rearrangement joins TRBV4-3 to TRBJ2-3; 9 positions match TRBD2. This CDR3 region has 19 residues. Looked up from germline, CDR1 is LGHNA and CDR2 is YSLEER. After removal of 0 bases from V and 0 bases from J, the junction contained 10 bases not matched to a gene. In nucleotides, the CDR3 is TGCGCCAGCAGCCAAGATATCGTCGCGGGGGGGCCTAGCACAGATACGCAGTATTTT. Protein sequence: CASSQDIVAGGPSTDTQYF.

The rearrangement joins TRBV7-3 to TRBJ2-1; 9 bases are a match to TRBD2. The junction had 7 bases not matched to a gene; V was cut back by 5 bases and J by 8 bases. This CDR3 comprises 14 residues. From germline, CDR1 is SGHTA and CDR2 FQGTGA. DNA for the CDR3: TGTGCCAGCAGCCCCGGGACTAGCATCCATGAGCAGTTCTTC. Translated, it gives CASSPGTSIHEQFF.

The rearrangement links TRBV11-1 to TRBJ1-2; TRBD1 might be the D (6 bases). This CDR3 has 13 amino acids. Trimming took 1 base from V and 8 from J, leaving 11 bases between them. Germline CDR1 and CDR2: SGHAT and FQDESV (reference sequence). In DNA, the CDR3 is TGTGCCAGCAGCTTAGATACAGGGCAGGGCTACACCTTC. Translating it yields CASSLDTGQGYTF.

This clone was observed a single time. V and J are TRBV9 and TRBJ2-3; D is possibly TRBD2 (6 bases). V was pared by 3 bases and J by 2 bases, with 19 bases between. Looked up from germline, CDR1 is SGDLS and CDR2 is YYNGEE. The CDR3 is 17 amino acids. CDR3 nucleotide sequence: TGTGCCAGCAGCGGAAGCAGAAGCGGGCCAAACACAGATACGCAGTATTTT. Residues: CASSGSRSGPNTDTQYF.

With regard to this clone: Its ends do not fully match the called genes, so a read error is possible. Written as DNA, the CDR3 is TGTGCCAGCAGCTATGGACTGGAGAACGCTGAAGCTTTCTTT. It yields the protein CASSYGLENAEAFF. The V call is TRBV2, the J call TRBJ1-1; D unresolved. This CDR3 spans 14 amino acids. Per the germline V gene, CDR1 is SNHLY and CDR2 is FYNNEI.

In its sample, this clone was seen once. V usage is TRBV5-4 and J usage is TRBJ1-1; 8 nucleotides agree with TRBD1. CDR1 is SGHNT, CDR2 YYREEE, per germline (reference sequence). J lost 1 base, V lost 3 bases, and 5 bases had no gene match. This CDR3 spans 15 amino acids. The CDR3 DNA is TGTGCCAGCAGCTCAAAGACAGGGGCGAACACTGAAGCTTTCTTT. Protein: CASSSKTGANTEAFF.